In this sample, the clone carrying this T cell receptor (beta chain) turned up once. The data were obtained in a study of control samples from healthy donors and cancer patients. From germline, CDR1 is LGHDT and CDR2 YNNKEL (reference sequence). V lost 3 bases, J lost 3 bases, and 3 bases lay in between. The CDR3 length is 11 residues. The method was immunoSEQ multiplex PCR; TCRdb's version includes in-frame clones alone and lacks a portion of them. There are 75,000 to 90,000 clones in the sample; about nine tenths occur only once, and about 7.1% lies in the top ten. The TCR sequence derives from a man aged 45 to 65 in good health. Specimen: blood. This chain uses TRBV3-1 (or the pseudogene TRBV3-2) with TRBJ2-7; unclear D gene. The CDR3: CASSQSYEQYF. The CDR3 coding sequence is TGTGCCAGCAGCCAGAGCTACGAGCAGTACTTC.